The 8 T cell receptor beta chains reported below all come from one sample, sequenced in a study of T-cell reconstitution after alpha-beta-depleted transplantation in children. Researchers prepared the TCRbeta library using unique molecular identifiers, the study reports. TCRdb re-called the PCR reads through MiXCR, storing one row per CDR3 protein. The sample holds 100,000 to 150,000 distinct CDR3 sequences; around 23% are singletons and the top ten take 10%. The source was PBMCs, mostly from graft donor cells, collected 180 days after TCRalphabeta/CD19-depleted stem cell transplant. The receptors shown here come from a male patient between 2 and 9 years old who had a stem cell transplant for chronic granulomatous disease, so the T cells may come from the graft donor.

This clonotype showed up just a few times. The rearrangement uses TRBV14 and TRBJ2-1, with 9 bases that match TRBD1. The CDR3 runs 13 residues. Looked up from germline, CDR1 is SGHDN and CDR2 is FVKESK. Losses at the gene ends were 4 bases for V and 7 bases for J; bases not matched to a gene: 2. CDR3 amino acids: CASSLGTGNEQFF. Written as DNA, the CDR3 is TGTGCCAGCAGCCTAGGGACAGGGAATGAGCAGTTCTTC.

This clonotype was recorded a few times. The V and J genes are TRBV12-3 or TRBV12-4 and TRBJ1-5; no clear D gene. The CDR3 is 16 amino acids. The ends were cut back, 3 bases at V and 0 bases at J, with 12 bases in the middle. The CDR3, as DNA: TGTGCCAGCAGTTTGAGGCAGAGGCTTAGCAATCAGCCCCAGCATTTT. Translating it yields CASSLRQRLSNQPQHF.

This clonotype showed up just a few times. V usage is TRBV19 and J usage is TRBJ2-1; 7 nucleotides line up with TRBD2. V shed 1 base, J shed 9 bases, and the junction held 0 bases outside the gene matches. This CDR3 spans 12 amino acids. Germline-derived CDR1 and CDR2 are LNHDA and SQIVND (reference sequence). The CDR3 protein is CASSIGGSEQFF. Here the CDR3 DNA reads TGTGCCAGTAGTATAGGCGGGAGTGAGCAGTTCTTC.

This clonotype was counted ten times or more. The chain couples TRBV6-1 to TRBJ2-3; 12 nucleotides agree with TRBD2. The CDR3 has 15 amino acids. Germline CDR1 is MNHNS and CDR2 is SASEGT. The trim removed 7 bases at V and 0 bases at J, leaving 2 bases unmatched. CDR3 sequence: CASTSGGASTDTQYF. For the CDR3, the DNA is TGTGCCAGCACTAGCGGGGGGGCTAGCACAGATACGCAGTATTTT.

The chain uses TRBV5-1 and TRBJ2-4; no firm D call. The CDR3 extends over 11 amino acids. CDR1 is SGHRS, CDR2 YFSETQ, per germline. V lost 5 bases and J lost 7, with 7 bases in between. CDR3 loop: CASRGLNIQYF. The DNA of the CDR3 is TGCGCCAGCAGGGGGTTGAACATTCAGTACTTC.

The V gene is TRBV5-4, the J gene TRBJ2-1; tentative D call: TRBD2 (6 bases). Trimming shortened V by 1 base and J by 4 bases, and 12 bases separated the two germline ends. Germline V gene sequence: CDR1 SGHNT, CDR2 YYREEE (reference sequence). The CDR3 totals 15 residues. The CDR3 region is CASSLPQGGYNEQFF. CDR3 sequence (DNA): TGTGCCAGCAGCTTGCCCCAGGGAGGATACAATGAGCAGTTCTTC.

This clonotype was detected a few times. The V and J genes are TRBV10-3 and TRBJ2-7; D call uncertain. The CDR3 runs 12 residues. Deletions cut 1 base from V and 6 bases from J, with 7 bases between. The V gene's germline CDR1 is ENHRY and CDR2 SYGVKD. The CDR3 loop is CAISEFPTEQYF. Written as DNA, the CDR3 is TGTGCCATCAGTGAGTTTCCAACCGAGCAGTACTTC.

This clonotype was detected ten times or more. This chain joins TRBV24-1 and TRBJ2-1, with TRBD1 as a possible D gene (6 bases). The CDR3 runs 16 residues. Trimming took off 3 bases at V and 1 base at J, with 12 bases between the two ends. Looked up from germline, CDR1 is KGHDR and CDR2 is SFDVKD. The CDR3, as DNA: TGTGCCACCAGTGATCCCAGGGGCCGGTCCTACAATGAGCAGTTCTTC. Translated: CATSDPRGRSYNEQFF.